Each of the 15 T cell receptor beta chains below was sequenced from the same sample in a study of T-cell memory formation after mild COVID-19. TCRdb called the 5' RACE reads again in MiXCR, with one record for every CDR3 protein. Among roughly 110,000 distinct CDR3 sequences listed, about a sixth were seen once. Material: PBMCs or a T cell subset sorted from them (not recorded which). The receptors come from an adult woman who had mild COVID-19 (a few samples of this study predate the infection). Cell type and time point are not known.

This clonotype was seen more than once but under ten times. The J gene is TRBJ2-2, the V gene TRBV27, with 7 bases lining up with TRBD1. V lost 5 bases and J lost 4; bases outside the gene matches: 4. The germline V gene encodes CDR1 MNHEY and CDR2 SMNVEV (reference sequence). The CDR3 sequence is 14 residues long. The CDR3 is CASSVGGSTGELFF. The DNA of the CDR3 is TGTGCCAGCAGTGTAGGGGGCTCCACCGGGGAGCTGTTTTTT.

A few counts support this clonotype. The J gene is TRBJ2-2, the V gene TRBV29-1; a weak D match, TRBD2 (6 bases). This CDR3 has 13 amino acids. Trimming left V 3 bases short and J 5 bases short, with 10 bases between. Per the germline V gene, CDR1 is SQVTM and CDR2 is ANQGSEA. For the CDR3, the DNA is TGCAGCGTTGATTTTCGGGGGACCGGGGAGCTGTTTTTT. This codes for CSVDFRGTGELFF.

The chain uses TRBV18 and TRBJ1-1; D ambiguous. The CDR3 totals 11 residues. V lost 3 bases to trimming and J lost 4 bases, with 3 bases between them. Germline CDR1 reads KGHSH; CDR2 reads LQKENI. CDR3 in amino acids: CASSPVTEAFF. CDR3 DNA sequence: TGTGCCAGCTCACCGGTCACTGAAGCTTTCTTT. The complete variable domain, with remaining parts taken from reference TRBV18 and TRBJ1-1, reads NAGVMQNPRHLVRRRGQEARLRCSPMKGHSHVYWYRQLPEEGLKFMVYLQKENIIDESGMPKERFSAEFPKEGPSILRIQQVVRGDSAAYFCASSPVTEAFFGQGTRLTVV.

This clonotype has only a few counts. J is TRBJ2-1 and V is TRBV7-7; a possible D gene is TRBD2 (6 bases). The ends were cut back, 5 bases at V and 0 bases at J, with 20 bases in the middle. CDR1 is SSHAT and CDR2 is FNYEAQ in the germline V gene (reference sequence). This CDR3 has 18 residues. CDR3 region: CASSPWAGTQASYNEQFF. The CDR3 DNA reads as TGTGCCAGCAGCCCTTGGGCGGGAACTCAAGCCTCCTACAATGAGCAGTTCTTC.

The rearrangement joins TRBV9 to TRBJ2-3, with 11 nucleotides matching TRBD2. The length of the CDR3 is 16 residues. Germline loops: CDR1 SGDLS, CDR2 YYNGEE. J lost 0 bases, V lost 2 bases, and 2 bases had no gene match. The CDR3 loop reads CASSVGTSGSTDTQYF. DNA for the CDR3: TGTGCCAGCAGCGTGGGGACTAGCGGTAGCACAGATACGCAGTATTTT.

This clonotype showed up just a few times. The gene calls are TRBV6-2 or TRBV6-3 and TRBJ1-5; no clear D gene. The V gene's germline CDR1 is MNHEY and CDR2 SVGEGT. CDR3 size: 15 residues. The ends were cut back, 4 bases at V and 5 bases at J, with 15 bases in the middle. CDR3: CASSFSPRSDQPQHF. CDR3 DNA: TGTGCCAGCAGTTTTTCTCCCAGGAGCGATCAGCCCCAGCATTTT.

V usage is TRBV29-1 and J usage is TRBJ1-1, with D unclear. Germline CDR1 is SQVTM and CDR2 is ANQGSEA. The length of the CDR3 is 12 residues. V was clipped by 5 bases and J by 0 bases, with 7 bases between them. The CDR3 spells CSVTTMNTEAFF. CDR3 in DNA: TGCAGCGTTACCACAATGAACACTGAAGCTTTCTTT.

The rearrangement joins TRBV11-1 to TRBJ2-7; no reliable D call. The CDR3 extends over 16 amino acids. Germline CDR1 SGHAT, CDR2 FQDESV (reference sequence). The germline V and J ends were trimmed by 1 base and 3 bases, with 16 bases remaining between them. The CDR3 loop reads CASSLVASFQDYEQYF. In nucleotides, the CDR3 is TGTGCCAGCAGCTTAGTGGCTTCCTTTCAGGACTACGAGCAGTACTTC.

V and J are TRBV12-3 or TRBV12-4 and TRBJ2-7, with D uncertain. Trimming took off 1 base at V and 3 bases at J, with 13 bases between the two ends. The CDR3 consists of 15 residues. CDR3 loop: CASSLGDGPYYEQYF. CDR3 bases: TGTGCCAGCAGTTTAGGAGACGGCCCCTACTACGAGCAGTACTTC.

This clonotype was seen more than once but under ten times. This chain connects TRBV2 to TRBJ2-1; 10 bases agree with TRBD2. The CDR3 spans 14 residues. In germline, CDR1 is SNHLY, CDR2 FYNNEI. V lost 10 bases, J lost 6 bases, and 9 bases stayed unmatched. This CDR3 is CATLGTSVSNEQFF. DNA of the CDR3: TGTGCCACCCTGGGGACTAGCGTAAGCAATGAGCAGTTCTTC. The whole variable domain, remainder taken from reference TRBV2 and TRBJ2-1, is EPEVTQTPSHQVTQMGQEVILRCVPISNHLYFYWYRQILGQKVEFLVSFYNNEISEKSEIFDDQFSVERPDGSNFTLKIRSTKLEDSAMYFCATLGTSVSNEQFFGPGTRLTVL.

This clonotype was seen only a few times. The rearrangement links TRBV4-1 to TRBJ2-7; D is tentatively TRBD1 or TRBD2 (6 bases each). V dropped 9 bases and J dropped 3 bases, with 15 bases sitting between them. The length of the CDR3 is 13 residues. CDR1 is MGHRA and CDR2 is YSYEKL in the germline V gene. DNA for the CDR3: TGCGCCAGTGGGCGGGGACAAGGCTACGAGCAGTACTTC. This sequence encodes CASGRGQGYEQYF.

This clonotype was recorded a few times. This chain uses TRBV4-3 with TRBJ2-1; TRBD1 matches 9 bases. The CDR3 spans 16 residues. Germline V gene lookup returns CDR1 LGHNA and CDR2 YSLEER. The junction had 9 bases not matched to a gene; V was cut back by 2 bases and J by 7 bases. CDR3 in amino acids: CASSQFRGTGLNEQFF. CDR3 bases: TGCGCCAGCAGCCAATTCCGCGGGACAGGGTTAAATGAGCAGTTCTTC.

This clonotype occurred a few times. The V call is TRBV21-1, the J call TRBJ2-7; TRBD1 reflects the table's D call only, with no check against the DNA. TRBV21-1 is a pseudogene locus. CDR3 length equals 16 residues. CDR3 loop: CASSKLRGGPSYEQYF. The CDR3 region has the DNA TGTGCCAGCAGCAAACTGAGAGGGGGGCCGAGCTACGAGCAGTACTTC.

V gene TRBV20-1 combines with J gene TRBJ1-2; 7 nucleotides align to TRBD1. CDR1 and CDR2 (germline): DFQATT, SNEGSKA (reference sequence). The CDR3 covers 17 residues. V was clipped by 5 bases and J by 1 base; unmatched bases: 16. The CDR3 sequence is CSASQGQPLPSNYGYTF. For the CDR3, the DNA is TGCAGTGCTTCTCAGGGACAGCCCCTTCCCAGTAACTATGGCTACACCTTC.

This clonotype has just a few counts. The chain joins TRBV3-1 to TRBJ1-1; TRBD1 matches at 7 bases. This CDR3 spans 15 amino acids. Germline loops: CDR1 LGHDT, CDR2 YNNKEL (reference sequence). V dropped 1 base and J dropped 5; count of bases not matched to a gene: 7. The CDR3 nucleotides read TGTGCCAGCAGCCAAGGGAAAAGGGGGCAAACTGAAGCTTTCTTT. The encoded protein is CASSQGKRGQTEAFF.